The clone carrying this TCR beta chain was counted once. As yet, its antigen is unknown. The sample is drawn from a study of blood T cells in healthy people across ages. Study-level background: Roughly one uniquely barcoded beta molecule per two T cells was captured. Study results and limitations: As naive T cell percentage varied, TCR beta diversity correlated strongly with it. A greater number of naive CD4+ cells and higher diversity distinguished long-lived donors from aged donors.

CDR1 is MNHEY, CDR2 SMNVEV, per germline (reference sequence). V lost 5 bases, J lost 0 bases, and 14 bases lay in between. CDR3 size: 15 residues. Extracted total RNA amounted to at least 5.5 micrograms for each sample. With a J-beta primer mix and a sample-barcoded 5' primer, a second PCR ran 7 to 11 cycles. TCRdb re-analysed the 5' RACE reads in MiXCR, keeping a single row per CDR3 protein. The table lists approximately 800,000 distinct CDR3 sequences, about 48% of them singletons. This clonotype originated in a man aged 80 or over in good health. Sequenced input: blood. The chain carries TRBV27 and TRBJ2-7, with D perhaps TRBD1 (6 bases). The CDR3 sequence: CASSLLGQFSYEQYF. Written as DNA, the CDR3 is TGTGCCAGCAGTCTCCTCGGACAGTTCTCCTACGAGCAGTACTTC.